This TCR beta chain derives from a study of post-analysis software for immune sequencing data. Study outcomes and limitations: The five TRBV segments detected at higher frequency in patients than in controls included TRBV5-6, TRBV5-1 and TRBV20-1. The normalized Chao1 diversity of multiple sclerosis patients was significantly lower than that of controls. Co-batched samples clustered tightly together by F measure.

The CDR3 has 17 residues. The germline CDR1 and CDR2 sequences are SGHRS and YFSETQ. With 3 bases clipped from V and 7 bases from J, the junction kept 9 bases outside the gene matches. Libraries were made from TCR beta cDNA, and they carried unique molecular identifiers. Between about 0.9 and 11 million T cells gave rise to hundreds of thousands of cDNA molecules. TCRdb redid the calling of the PCR reads with MiXCR, one entry per CDR3 protein. Of roughly 670,000 distinct CDR3 sequences listed, approximately 60% are singletons. This clonotype showed up just once. What it recognizes is unknown. The chain employs TRBV5-1 and TRBJ2-1; 14 bases match TRBD2. Specimen: blood. The source of this sequence is a girl aged 2 to 10 with multiple sclerosis. CDR3 amino acids: CASSSAGLAGVGNEQFF. In nucleotides, the CDR3 is TGCGCCAGCAGCTCAGCGGGACTAGCGGGAGTGGGGAATGAGCAGTTCTTC.